The T cell receptor beta chain described here comes from a study of blood T cell repertoires in COVID-19. The data were produced by immunoSEQ multiplex PCR, yet TCRdb's version contains in-frame clones alone and is incomplete. The data contain 270,000 or so clones, about 90% of them seen just once; the ten biggest clones take up 11%. A single count supports this clone. Germline CDR1 is LGHDT and CDR2 is YNNKEL (reference sequence). V was clipped by 3 bases and J by 8 bases; unmatched bases: 6. This CDR3 has 15 amino acids. Material: peripheral blood. This TCR derives from a woman aged 25-40 years with COVID-19, enrolled during active disease. This chain joins TRBV3-1 (or the pseudogene TRBV3-2) and TRBJ2-1; 11 nucleotides agree with TRBD2. The CDR3 is CASSQLLAGVDEQFF. The CDR3 DNA reads TGTGCCAGCAGCCAGCTACTAGCGGGGGTCGATGAGCAGTTCTTC.